The present T cell receptor beta chain was sequenced within a study of blood T cell repertoires in COVID-19. About the research overall: Researchers got acute and convalescent COVID-19 samples from the United States, Italy and Spain. T cells, B-cell-depleted T cells, or PBMCs supplied cDNA or gDNA.

Deletions cut 4 bases from V and 0 bases from J, with 26 bases between. The length of the CDR3 is 20 residues. Germline V gene data show CDR1 as MNHEY and CDR2 as SVGEGT. As handled by the study authors: Reference gene primers were amplified, and this amplification served to estimate nucleated cell counts. Libraries were prepared by immunoSEQ multiplex PCR; TCRdb keeps only in-frame clonotypes and omits some of them. V and J calls and clone size are as listed in that table; D and trimming were resolved from the DNA. The sample has approximately 240,000 clones; roughly 82% are singletons. Sequencing used peripheral blood. The clonotype was recovered from a woman over 75 with active or convalescent COVID-19. The chain couples TRBV6-2 or TRBV6-3 to TRBJ2-3; D is perhaps TRBD2 (6 bases). The CDR3 here is CASSSRDPAIAVLSTDTQYF. The DNA for the CDR3 is TGTGCCAGCAGTTCCCGCGACCCCGCTATAGCGGTCCTGAGCACAGATACGCAGTATTTT.